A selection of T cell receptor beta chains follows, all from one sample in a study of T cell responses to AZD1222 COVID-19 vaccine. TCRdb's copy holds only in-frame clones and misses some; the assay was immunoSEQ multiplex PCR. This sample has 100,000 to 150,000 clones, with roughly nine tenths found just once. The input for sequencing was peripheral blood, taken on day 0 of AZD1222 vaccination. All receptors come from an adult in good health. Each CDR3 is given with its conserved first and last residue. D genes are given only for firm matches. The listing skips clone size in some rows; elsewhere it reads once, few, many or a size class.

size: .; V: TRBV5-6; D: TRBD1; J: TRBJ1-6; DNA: TGTGCCAGCAGCCCCCGTGGACAGGGGATTTCACCCCTCCACTTT; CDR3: CASSPRGQGISPLHF
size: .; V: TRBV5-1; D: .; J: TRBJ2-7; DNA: TGCGCCAGCAGCTTCCGGGCTACCTACGAGCAGTACTTC; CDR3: CASSFRATYEQYF
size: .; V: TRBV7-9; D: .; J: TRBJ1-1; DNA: TGTGCCAGCAGCTTAGAAGGGTCTGAAGCTTTCTTT; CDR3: CASSLEGSEAFF
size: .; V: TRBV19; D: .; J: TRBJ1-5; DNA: TGTGCCAGTAGTATTCACGAGGGGCTTAGCAATCAGCCCCAGCATTTT; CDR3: CASSIHEGLSNQPQHF
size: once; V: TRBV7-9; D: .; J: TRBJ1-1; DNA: TGTGCCAGCAGCTTAGTGGAAAACACTGAAGCTTTCTTT; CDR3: CASSLVENTEAFF
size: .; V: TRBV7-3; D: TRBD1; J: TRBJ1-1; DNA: TGTGCCAGCAGCCAGACCGGGACAGGGCGGATCACTGAAGCTTTCTTT; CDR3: CASSQTGTGRITEAFF
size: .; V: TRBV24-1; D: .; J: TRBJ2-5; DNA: TGTGCCACCAGTGATAGCTACAGGGAGACCCAGTACTTC; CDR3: CATSDSYRETQYF
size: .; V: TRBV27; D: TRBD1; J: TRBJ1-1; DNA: TGTGCCAGCAGTTTCGGGACAGGGGGTGGTACTGAAGCTTTCTTT; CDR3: CASSFGTGGGTEAFF
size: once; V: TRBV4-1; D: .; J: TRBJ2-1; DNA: TGCGCCAGCAGCCAAGATGTTCAGATCGCCTACAATGAGCAGTTCTTC; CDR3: CASSQDVQIAYNEQFF
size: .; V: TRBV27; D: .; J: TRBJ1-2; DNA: TGTGCCAGCAGTTTACGGGGGGCTGTGCACTATGGCTACACCTTC; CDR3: CASSLRGAVHYGYTF
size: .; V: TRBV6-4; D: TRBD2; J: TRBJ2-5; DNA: TGTGCCAGCAGTGTTTTAGCGGGGGCACAAGAGACCCAGTACTTC; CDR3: CASSVLAGAQETQYF
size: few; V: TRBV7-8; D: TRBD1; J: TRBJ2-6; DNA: TGTGCCAGCAGCTTACAGGGGGCTGGGGCCAACGTCCTGACTTTC; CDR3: CASSLQGAGANVLTF
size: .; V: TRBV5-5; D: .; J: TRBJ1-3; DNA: TGTGCCAGCAGCTTGGTTAGGGTTGGAAACACCATATATTTT; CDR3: CASSLVRVGNTIYF
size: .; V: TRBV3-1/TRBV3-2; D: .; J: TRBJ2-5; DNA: TGTGCCAGCAGCCAAGAGGACTACCAAGAGACCCAGTACTTC; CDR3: CASSQEDYQETQYF
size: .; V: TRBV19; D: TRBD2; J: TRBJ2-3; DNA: TGTGCCACCGTGACTAGCGGGCCCACAGATACGCAGTATTTT; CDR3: CATVTSGPTDTQYF
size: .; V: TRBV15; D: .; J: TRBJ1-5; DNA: TGTGCCACCAGCAGGGAAAAACAGGGTCCGCAGGCAGATCAGCCCCAGCATTTT; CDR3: CATSREKQGPQADQPQHF
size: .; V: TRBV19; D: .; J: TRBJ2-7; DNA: TGTGCCAGTAGTATAGGAGGAATAGGTGCTAGCGGAGGCAGGGGATGGGCCTACGAGCAGTACTTC; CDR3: CASSIGGIGASGGRGWAYEQYF
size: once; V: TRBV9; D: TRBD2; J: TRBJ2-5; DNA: TGTGCCAGCAGCGTATCAACTAGCGGGGGGGTCCAAGAGACCCAGTACTTC; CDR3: CASSVSTSGGVQETQYF